Detailed here is one TCR beta chain. Its matching antigen is unknown. This record belongs to a study of shared clonotypes between healthy human individuals. About the research overall: The composition of the donors was a couple of women and a few men aged 18 to 49.

Original data processing: As immunoSEQ supplied junction-only sequences (without quality scores), filtering differed. Some clones are missing from TCRdb's copy, which holds only in-frame ones; the method was immunoSEQ multiplex PCR. V, J and clone size reflect that table, while D and trimming were determined from the DNA. The sample records over a million clones, around 78% being singletons. Findings of the study overall: An anticipated effect of sequencing depth on clonotype sharing among donors was recognized. A generally larger estimated richness was seen in naive subsets than in memory subsets.

V was cut by 4 bases and J by 0 bases, with 12 bases left in between. CDR3 length: 15 amino acids. The germline CDR1 and CDR2 sequences are SGDLS and YYNGEE. V gene TRBV9 combines with J gene TRBJ2-3; the D call may be TRBD1 or TRBD2 (6 bases each). The clonotype comes from a man between 18 and 35 years old in good health. Some clones in this sample may be carry-over from other donors' samples. Sequenced material: memory CD4+ T cells from PBMCs. This sample's subset: CD45RA-negative fraction. CDR3 residues: CASSPTGTSTDTQYF. The CDR3 nucleotides read TGTGCCAGCAGCCCCACAGGGACTAGCACAGATACGCAGTATTTT.